This TCR beta chain was captured by sequencing in a study of PD-L1 blockade in urothelial cancer. On the study more broadly: When patients started atezolizumab around 2014, it was given at 1,200 mg intravenously every 3 weeks.

The CDR3 is 19 amino acids. With 1 base removed from V and 3 bases from J, the gap between germline ends came to 25 bases. Germline-derived CDR1 and CDR2 are SGHRS and YFSETQ. PCRs were each spiked with synthetic TCR analog templates. TCRdb keeps only in-frame clones here, not all; method: immunoSEQ multiplex PCR. In the table there are about 39,000 clones, roughly 90% of which are singletons. Time point specified: pretreatment peripheral blood. V usage is TRBV5-1 and J usage is TRBJ2-5, with a tentative D call TRBD2 (5 bases). This receptor was taken from a woman aged 60-75 years with urothelial cancer. The sequencing here drew on PBMCs, taken around atezolizumab (anti-PD-L1) treatment. The chain's CDR3 is CASSLSPWAHRESEETQYF. CDR3 bases: TGCGCCAGCAGCTTGTCTCCGTGGGCCCACCGGGAATCCGAAGAGACCCAGTACTTC.